This T cell receptor beta chain was sequenced for a study of shared clonotypes between healthy human individuals. As for the study in general: The plates for each donor numbered three CD4 naive, three CD4 memory, two CD8 naive and one CD8 memory. The study's findings and limits: Non-shared clonotypes had lower generation probabilities than clonotypes shared by all four sorted-subset donors.

Sequencing used immunoSEQ multiplex PCR; TCRdb keeps in-frame clones, though not all of them. The table shows a few hundred thousand clones, with about 97% occurring only once. Regarding this clone: The antigen is not known.

The CDR3 consists of 11 residues. CDR1 is GTSNPN, CDR2 SVGIG, per germline (reference sequence). V dropped 3 bases and J dropped 4 bases, with 3 bases sitting between them. The TCR sequence derives from a man under 40 in good health. Sequencing was performed on memory CD8+ T cells sorted from blood. Indicated subset: CD45RO+ cells pooled with CCR7-negative TemRA cells. The gene calls are TRBV30 and TRBJ2-2; D remains ambiguous. The CDR3, as DNA: TGTGCCTGGAGCCTCACCGGGGAGCTGTTTTTT. This encodes CAWSLTGELFF.